Reported below is one TCR beta chain. Its antigen remains unknown. The CDR3 contains 15 residues. V was pared by 4 bases and J by 4 bases, with 16 bases between. Germline V lookup: CDR1 MDHEN, CDR2 SYDVKM. This record comes from a study of tumor-infiltrating lymphocytes in primary liver carcinoma. Study in general: Stage T1-T3 N0M0 tumors measured roughly 4.2 to 11 cm at most.

TCR beta cDNA came from around 0.5 ug total RNA, primed with a constant-region primer. TCR beta libraries came from three nested multiplex PCR rounds using slightly modified ARM-PCR. For approximately 11 cycles apiece, the opening two PCR rounds ran with TRBV1-TRBV30 forward primers and a C-beta reverse primer. A single record per CDR3 protein comes from TCRdb applying MiXCR to the multiplex PCR reads. Counted here are approximately 330,000 distinct CDR3 sequences, 65% occurring once; the ten biggest clones make up 5.5% to 8%. Alongside blood RNA obtained from unsorted whole blood, germline DNA was also extracted. Prior to surgery, around 3.6 milliliters of peripheral blood were drawn. Overall study findings and caveats: Significantly greater top-250-clone fractions characterized tumors relative to blood (p = 0.039).

Material for sequencing was peripheral blood. V usage is TRBV28 and J usage is TRBJ2-5, with D possibly being TRBD1 or TRBD2 (5 bases each). This clonotype originated in a middle-aged man with primary liver carcinoma and hepatitis B virus infection. CDR3 in amino acids: CASSSSGIGAETQYF. For the CDR3, the DNA is TGTGCCAGCAGTTCCTCGGGGATTGGGGCAGAGACCCAGTACTTC.